Sequencing of this T cell receptor beta chain was carried out in a study of PD-1 blockade in classical Hodgkin lymphoma. Relapses following autologous stem cell transplantation were seen in all patients, with brentuximab vedotin exposure varying. The investigators isolated CD8+ T cells from thawed PBMCs using magnetic negative selection. The CDR3 extends over 11 amino acids. The V gene's germline CDR1 is WSHSY and CDR2 SAAADI. Trimming left V 0 bases short and J 7 bases short, with 4 bases between. Clones were read by immunoSEQ multiplex PCR, and TCRdb kept only the in-frame ones, dropping some. The profile shows thousands of clones, approximately 54% of them singletons.

Material: CD8+ T cells from blood, obtained at baseline. V usage is TRBV10-2 and J usage is TRBJ2-7; D gene ambiguous. The origin of this receptor is a human donor with classical Hodgkin lymphoma. CDR3 amino acids: CASSESAEQYF. CDR3 sequence (DNA): TGCGCCAGCAGTGAGTCAGCGGAGCAGTACTTC.